These 8 T cell receptor beta chains originate from one sample sequenced in a study of T cell responses to AZD1222 COVID-19 vaccine. Measured with immunoSEQ multiplex PCR; TCRdb has only the in-frame clones, and not every one. This table holds about 140,000 clones, approximately 92% found once. Sequencing used peripheral blood, obtained on day 0 of AZD1222 vaccination. The receptors here all came from an adult in good health.

The chain links TRBV3-1 (or the pseudogene TRBV3-2) to TRBJ2-7; D may be TRBD1 (6 bases). V shed 1 base and J shed 2 bases, with 12 bases lying between them. Germline V gene lookup returns CDR1 LGHDT and CDR2 YNNKEL (reference sequence). This CDR3 has 15 residues. This CDR3 reads CASSQVIQGPYEQYF. The CDR3 DNA reads TGTGCCAGCAGCCAAGTTATACAGGGTCCCTACGAGCAGTACTTC.

The chain has TRBV5-1 and TRBJ1-1; D gene unclear. V was clipped by 2 bases and J by 8 bases, with 13 bases between them. The CDR3 contains 13 residues. Germline values: CDR1 SGHRS, CDR2 YFSETQ. CDR3 DNA: TGCGCCAGCAGCTTTGCGGACCCTCGGGAAGCTTTCTTT. Protein product: CASSFADPREAFF. The entire variable domain, with the rest obtained from reference TRBV5-1 and TRBJ1-1, is as follows: KAGVTQTPRYLIKTRGQQVTLSCSPISGHRSVSWYQQTPGQGLQFLFEYFSETQRNKGNFPGRFSGRQFSNSRSEMNVSTLELGDSALYLCASSFADPREAFFGQGTRLTVV.

In nucleotides, the CDR3 is TGTGCCAGCAGTCTTTCTGGAAACACCATATATTTT. As protein: CASSLSGNTIYF. The rearrangement links TRBV7-9 to TRBJ1-3; D is undetermined. Germline loops: CDR1 SEHNR, CDR2 FQNEAQ (reference sequence). The CDR3 covers 12 residues. V lost 6 bases and J lost 1, with 4 bases in between.

The V gene is TRBV28, the J gene TRBJ1-5, with TRBD1 matching over 7 bases. CDR1 and CDR2 from the germline V gene are MDHEN and SYDVKM. This CDR3 is 15 amino acids long. Trimming took 6 bases from V and 6 from J; bases not matched to a gene: 11. The CDR3, as DNA: TGTGCCAGCAGGGGGGTAGGGGGCGTCGGTCAGCCCCAGCATTTT. Amino acid sequence: CASRGVGGVGQPQHF.

This clone was seen only once. The chain links TRBV25-1 to TRBJ1-2, with TRBD1 identical over 7 bases. CDR3 length: 15 amino acids. Germline CDR1 is MGHDK and CDR2 is SYGVNS. With 1 base clipped from V and 7 bases from J, the junction kept 9 bases outside the gene matches. CDR3 sequence reads: CASSEFAQGDLGYTF. CDR3 in DNA: TGTGCCAGCAGTGAATTCGCGCAGGGGGATCTTGGCTACACCTTC.

The CDR3 spells CASSLGSAGGPSYEQYF. The CDR3 DNA is TGTGCCAGCAGCTTAGGTTCCGCCGGGGGGCCCTCCTACGAGCAGTACTTC. The chain is built from TRBV11-2 and TRBJ2-7; a weak D match, TRBD2 (7 bases). V lost 1 base and J lost 0, with 16 bases in between. Germline V CDR1 and CDR2: SGHAT, FQNNGV. The CDR3 covers 17 residues.

This clone came up a few times. The CDR3 reads CASSLGSPSALGEQYF. In DNA, the CDR3 is TGTGCCAGCAGCTTAGGATCCCCTAGCGCCCTCGGCGAGCAGTACTTC. This chain uses TRBV7-2 with TRBJ2-7; D is perhaps TRBD2 (6 bases). In germline, CDR1 is SGHTA, CDR2 FQGNSA. The V gene lost 1 base and the J gene lost 6 bases, with 19 bases spanning the gap. This CDR3 is built from 16 residues.

This clone was observed once. The rearrangement links TRBV18 to TRBJ1-2, with 7 bases that match TRBD1. Trimming at V came to 4 bases and at J to 4 bases, leaving 9 bases not matched to a gene. CDR3 size: 15 residues. CDR1 and CDR2 from the germline V gene are KGHSH and LQKENI. In DNA form, the CDR3 reads TGTGCCAGCTCACTCGACAGGGCTCGCCTCTATGGCTACACCTTC. It is translated as CASSLDRARLYGYTF.